A selection of T cell receptor beta chains follows, all from one sample in a study of shared clonotypes between healthy human individuals. TCRdb's copy holds only in-frame clones and misses some; the assay was immunoSEQ multiplex PCR. The table lists roughly 2,000,000 clones, 85% to 95% of them singletons, with 1.2% in the top ten. The specimen sequenced was naive CD8+ T cells sorted from blood. Receptors were obtained from a man aged 18 to 35 in good health. Both conserved end residues are part of each CDR3. The D gene is left open where the match is weak. Not all rows give a size; the values are once, few, many and, for expanded clones, a class.

NA	NA	TRBJ2-1	TRBV7-6	TGTGCCAGCAGCTTCAAGGGGGGCCGAGATGAGCAGTTCTTC	CASSFKGGRDEQFF
NA	TRBD1	TRBJ2-1	TRBV27	TGTGCCAGCAGTTTGGCTCTACTGGGACAGGGGCTCTCTAATGAGCAGTTCTTC	CASSLALLGQGLSNEQFF
NA	NA	TRBJ2-5	TRBV13	TGTGCCAGCAGCTTAGCGGGAGTCATGGAGACCCAGTACTTC	CASSLAGVMETQYF
NA	NA	TRBJ2-1	TRBV27	TGTGCCAGCAGTTTAAATCCGGTTTTCAATGAGCAGTTCTTC	CASSLNPVFNEQFF
NA	NA	TRBJ1-2	TRBV2	TGTGCCAGCAGTGAGAGGTTTAATGAATATGGCTACACCTTC	CASSERFNEYGYTF
NA	NA	TRBJ2-7	TRBV4-1	TGCGCCAGCAGCCAGGGTCCTTCGGGGCTACCCTACGAGCAGTACTTC	CASSQGPSGLPYEQYF
once	NA	TRBJ2-7	TRBV18	TGTGCCAGCTCACCCCCCAGGCTAAGCTCCTACGAGCAGTACTTC	CASSPPRLSSYEQYF
NA	NA	TRBJ2-7	TRBV27	TGTGCCAGCAGCCTAAGAGGGACGGACTACGAGCAGTACTTC	CASSLRGTDYEQYF
NA	TRBD1	TRBJ2-7	TRBV6-5	TGTGCCAGCAGTCGGTTACAGGGGGATCCCTACGAGCAGTACTTC	CASSRLQGDPYEQYF
NA	NA	TRBJ2-2	TRBV6-5	TGTGCCAGCAGTTACCCGTACACCGGGGAGCTGTTTTTT	CASSYPYTGELFF
NA	NA	TRBJ2-2	TRBV9	TGTGCCAGCAGCTCATACCTTGCGGGCGGGGAGCTGTTTTTT	CASSSYLAGGELFF
NA	NA	TRBJ1-6	TRBV6-5	TGTGCCAGCAGTTACTCGACGGGGGGAAAGCGTTCACCCCTCCACTTT	CASSYSTGGKRSPLHF
few	NA	TRBJ1-1	TRBV10-2	TGCGCCAGCAGCCCCGGACTTGAAGCTTTCTTT	CASSPGLEAFF
NA	TRBD2	TRBJ2-1	TRBV28	TGTGCCAGCAGTTTATGGGTAGCGGGAAGAGCAAATGAGCAGTTCTTC	CASSLWVAGRANEQFF
NA	TRBD2	TRBJ2-7	TRBV4-1	TGCGCCAGCAGCCAAAAGGACCTCCGCGGGAGGGCCGGCTACGAGCAGTACTTC	CASSQKDLRGRAGYEQYF
NA	NA	TRBJ1-1	TRBV27	TGTGCCAGCAGTTTAATCGGGGGTTTTGACACTGAAGCTTTCTTT	CASSLIGGFDTEAFF
NA	NA	TRBJ1-1	TRBV7-8	TGTGCCACAACGTCGTGGGAGACTGAAGCTTTCTTT	CATTSWETEAFF
NA	NA	TRBJ1-6	TRBV6-5	TGTGCCAGCAGTTACGCTCGAGGTTCACCCCTCCACTTT	CASSYARGSPLHF
NA	NA	TRBJ1-2	TRBV6-5	TGTGCCAGCAGTTACTCGACAGACTATGGCTACACCTTC	CASSYSTDYGYTF
NA	TRBD2	TRBJ2-1	TRBV13	TGTGCCAGCTCCCCTAGGGTAGCGGGAGGGCGGGATGAGCAGTTCTTC	CASSPRVAGGRDEQFF
few	NA	TRBJ1-6	TRBV4-1	TGCGCCAGCAGCCAAGAAGGTAAATCACCCCTCCACTTT	CASSQEGKSPLHF
NA	NA	TRBJ1-1	TRBV19	TGTGCCAGTATTGGACAGTACACTGAAGCTTTCTTT	CASIGQYTEAFF
once	NA	TRBJ1-1	TRBV4-1	TGCGCCAGCAGCCAAGATCCCAAGGGGGTTGAAGCTTTCTTT	CASSQDPKGVEAFF
once	TRBD1	TRBJ1-3	TRBV7-9	TGTGCCAGCAGCTTAATAGGACAGGGGCGTGGAAACACCATATATTTT	CASSLIGQGRGNTIYF
NA	NA	TRBJ1-5	TRBV2	TGTGCCAGCGGGGGATCGGAACAGCCCCAGCATTTT	CASGGSEQPQHF
NA	NA	TRBJ2-7	TRBV10-2	TGCGCCAGCAGTGAGTCTGACAGGAAACCCTACGAGCAGTACTTC	CASSESDRKPYEQYF
NA	TRBD1	TRBJ2-3	TRBV9	TGTGCCAGCAGCGTAGCTGGGACAGGGGCCGTGACAGATACGCAGTATTTT	CASSVAGTGAVTDTQYF
once	NA	TRBJ2-1	TRBV7-8	TGTGCCAGCAGCTCCCTTGAGCTTAGGTACAATGAGCAGTTCTTC	CASSSLELRYNEQFF
NA	TRBD1	TRBJ2-1	TRBV19	TGTGCCAGTACCCCAGGGACAGCAGCTTACAATGAGCAGTTCTTC	CASTPGTAAYNEQFF